This TCR beta chain stems from a study of cytomegalovirus exposure and HLA in healthy donors. A few counts support this clone. What it recognizes is unknown. Study results and caveats: As was reported, the classifier diagnosed cytomegalovirus status with high specificity and sensitivity. In vitro experiments confirmed that three CMV-associated chains were specific for CMV antigens. Among TCR sequences, most were rare, though some public TCRs appeared in many donors. 150 to 200 TCR beta chains were listed as cytomegalovirus-associated.

V lost 0 bases to trimming and J lost 3 bases, with 12 bases between them. Germline CDR1 reads MGHRA; CDR2 reads YSYEKL. The CDR3 extends over 15 amino acids. Assay: immunoSEQ multiplex PCR; the TCRdb copy retains only in-frame clones and omits some. The repertoire consists of approximately 300,000 clones, with around 86% occurring once and the leading ten covering about 0.8%. This receptor was taken from a woman between 18 and 29 years old in good health and CMV-seronegative. The sample was PBMCs. The chain combines TRBV4-1 with TRBJ2-7; perhaps TRBD1 as D (5 bases). This CDR3 reads CASSQDYGALYEQYF. The CDR3 region has the DNA TGCGCCAGCAGCCAAGATTATGGGGCTCTCTACGAGCAGTACTTC.